This T cell receptor beta chain was identified in a study of OX40 agonist ivuxolimab in advanced cancers. This clone was recorded once. Per the germline V gene, CDR1 is SGDLS and CDR2 is YYNGEE. CDR3 length equals 16 residues. V lost 5 bases to trimming and J lost 2 bases; unmatched junction nucleotides: 9. Only in-frame clones appear in the TCRdb table, and some are missing; sequencing was by immunoSEQ multiplex PCR. Seen here are 55,000 to 85,000 clones, around 86% observed once, and the top ten hold approximately 0.75%. This rearrangement joins TRBV9 to TRBJ1-3, with 8 bases that match TRBD1. The source of this sequence is an adult with an advanced solid tumor such as melanoma, head and neck, liver or kidney cancer. Sequences were derived from CD4+ or CD8+ T cells sorted from blood, sampled in a trial of the OX40 agonist ivuxolimab. DNA for the CDR3: TGTGCCAGCAGTCTACTACAGGGGGGGACTGGAAACACCATATATTTT. Translation: CASSLLQGGTGNTIYF.